The TCR beta chain described here comes from a study of blood T cells in healthy people across ages. General study results and limits: Long-lived donors exceeded aged donors in naive CD4+ cells and diversity.

This clonotype was recorded many times. The antigen remains unidentified. Healthy Caucasian individuals from Russia aged 6 to 90 were enrolled as donors. V lost 3 bases and J lost 1, with 11 bases in between. Germline V gives CDR1 MDHEN, CDR2 SYDVKM. The CDR3 totals 15 residues. The use of a sample-barcoded 5' primer and a J-beta primer mix characterized a second PCR of about 7 to 12 cycles. Each CDR3 protein is one row after TCRdb ran MiXCR on the 5' RACE reads. The sample has 650,000 to 1,000,000 distinct CDR3 sequences, roughly 40% seen once; the top ten hold around 13%. This chain joins TRBV28 and TRBJ2-3; unclear D gene. This receptor was obtained from a man younger than 35 in good health. The sample taken for sequencing was blood. CDR3 bases: TGTGCCAGCAGTTTTGACGGCCTCCGCACAGATACGCAGTATTTT. Protein product: CASSFDGLRTDTQYF. Full variable domain (missing parts from reference TRBV28 and TRBJ2-3): DVKVTQSSRYLVKRTGEKVFLECVQDMDHENMFWYRQDPGLGLRLIYFSYDVKMKEKGDIPEGYSVSREKKERFSLILESASTNQTSMYLCASSFDGLRTDTQYFGPGTRLTVL.